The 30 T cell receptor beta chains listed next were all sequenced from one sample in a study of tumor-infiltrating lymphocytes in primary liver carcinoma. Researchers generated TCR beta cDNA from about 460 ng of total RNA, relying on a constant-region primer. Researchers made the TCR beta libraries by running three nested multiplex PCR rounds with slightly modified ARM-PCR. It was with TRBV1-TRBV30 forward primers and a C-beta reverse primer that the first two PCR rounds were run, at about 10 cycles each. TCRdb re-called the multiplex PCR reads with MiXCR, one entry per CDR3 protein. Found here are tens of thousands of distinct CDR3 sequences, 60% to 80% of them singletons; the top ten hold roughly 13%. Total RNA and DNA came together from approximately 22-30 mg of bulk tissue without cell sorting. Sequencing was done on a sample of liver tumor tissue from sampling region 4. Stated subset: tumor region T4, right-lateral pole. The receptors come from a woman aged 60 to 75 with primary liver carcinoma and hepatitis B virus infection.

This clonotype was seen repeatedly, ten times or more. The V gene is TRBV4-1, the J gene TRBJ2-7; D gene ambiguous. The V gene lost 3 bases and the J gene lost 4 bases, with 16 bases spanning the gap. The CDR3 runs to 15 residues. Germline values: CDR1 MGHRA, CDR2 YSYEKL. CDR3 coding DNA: TGCGCCAGCAGCCAGTCTAACCGGAGAAATTACGAGCAGTACTTC. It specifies CASSQSNRRNYEQYF.

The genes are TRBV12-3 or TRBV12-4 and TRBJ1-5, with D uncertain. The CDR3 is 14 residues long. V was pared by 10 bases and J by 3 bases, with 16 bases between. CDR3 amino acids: CANTREGSNQPQHF. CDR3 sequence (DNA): TGTGCCAACACACGGGAAGGTTCCAATCAGCCCCAGCATTTT.

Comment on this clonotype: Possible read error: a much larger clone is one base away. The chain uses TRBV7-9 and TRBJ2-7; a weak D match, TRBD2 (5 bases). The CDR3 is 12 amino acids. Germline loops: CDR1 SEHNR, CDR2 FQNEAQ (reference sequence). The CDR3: CAISFRRDEQYF. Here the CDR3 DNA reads TGTGCCATCAGCTTTAGGCGGGACGAGCAGTACTTC.

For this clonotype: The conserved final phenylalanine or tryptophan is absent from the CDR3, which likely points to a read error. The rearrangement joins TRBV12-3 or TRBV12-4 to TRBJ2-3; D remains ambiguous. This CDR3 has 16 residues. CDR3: CANSLGVSPLVDMQYS. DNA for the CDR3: TGTGCCAATAGTTTAGGAGTCTCCCCACTGGTTGATATGCAGTATTCT.

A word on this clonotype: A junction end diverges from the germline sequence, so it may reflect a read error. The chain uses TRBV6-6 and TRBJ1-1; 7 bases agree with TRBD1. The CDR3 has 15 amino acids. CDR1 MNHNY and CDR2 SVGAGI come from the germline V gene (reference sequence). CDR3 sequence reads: CVSSYGTDQATEAFF. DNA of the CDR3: TGTGTCAGCAGTTACGGGACAGACCAAGCAACTGAAGCTTTCTTT.

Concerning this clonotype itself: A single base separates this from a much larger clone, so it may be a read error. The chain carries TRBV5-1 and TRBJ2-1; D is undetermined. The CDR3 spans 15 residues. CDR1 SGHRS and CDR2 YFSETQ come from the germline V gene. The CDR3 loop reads CASRPDLGSYDEQFF. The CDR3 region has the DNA TGCGCCAGCAGACCTGACCTTGGCTCCTACGATGAGCAGTTCTTC.

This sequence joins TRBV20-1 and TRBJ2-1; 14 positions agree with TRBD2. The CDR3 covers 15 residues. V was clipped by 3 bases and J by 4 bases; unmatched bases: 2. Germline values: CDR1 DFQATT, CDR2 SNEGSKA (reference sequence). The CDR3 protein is CSARGTSGSYNEQFF. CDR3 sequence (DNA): TGCAGTGCTAGGGGGACTAGCGGGAGTTACAATGAGCAGTTCTTC.

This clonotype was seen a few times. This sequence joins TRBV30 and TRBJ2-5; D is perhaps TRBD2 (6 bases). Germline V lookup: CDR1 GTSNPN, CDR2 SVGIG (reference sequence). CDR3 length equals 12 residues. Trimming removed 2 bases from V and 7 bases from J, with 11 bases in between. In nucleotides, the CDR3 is TGTGCCTGGAGTAATTTGGGGGGGACCCAGTACTTC. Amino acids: CAWSNLGGTQYF.

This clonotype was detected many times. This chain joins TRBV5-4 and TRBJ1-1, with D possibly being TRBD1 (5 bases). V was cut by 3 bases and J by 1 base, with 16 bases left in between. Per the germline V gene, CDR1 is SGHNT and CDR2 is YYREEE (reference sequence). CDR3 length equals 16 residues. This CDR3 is CASSWGVKGQNTEAFF. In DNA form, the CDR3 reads TGTGCCAGCAGCTGGGGCGTTAAAGGGCAGAACACTGAAGCTTTCTTT. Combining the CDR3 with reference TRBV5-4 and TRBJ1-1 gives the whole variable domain ETGVTQSPTHLIKTRGQQVTLRCSSQSGHNTVSWYQQALGQGPQFIFQYYREEENGRGNFPPRFSGLQFPNYSSELNVNALELDDSALYLCASSWGVKGQNTEAFFGQGTRLTVV.

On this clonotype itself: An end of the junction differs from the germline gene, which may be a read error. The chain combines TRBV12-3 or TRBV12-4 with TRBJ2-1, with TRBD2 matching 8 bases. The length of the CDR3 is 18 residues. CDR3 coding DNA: TGTGTCAGCAGTTTAGGGACTAGTGGGAGGCCGTCCTACAATGAGCAGTTCTTC. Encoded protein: CVSSLGTSGRPSYNEQFF.

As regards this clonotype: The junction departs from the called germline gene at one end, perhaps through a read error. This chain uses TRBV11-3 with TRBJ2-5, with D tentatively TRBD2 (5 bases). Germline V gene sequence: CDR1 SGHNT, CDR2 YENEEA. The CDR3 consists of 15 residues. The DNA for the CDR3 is TGTACCAGCAGCTCCCATCGGGGTTACCAAGAGACCCAGTACTTC. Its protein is CTSSSHRGYQETQYF.

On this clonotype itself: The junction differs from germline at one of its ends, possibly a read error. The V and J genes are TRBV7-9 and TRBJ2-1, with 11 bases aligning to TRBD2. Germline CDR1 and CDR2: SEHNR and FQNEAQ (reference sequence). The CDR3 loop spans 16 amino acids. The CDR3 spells CVSSLGLAEVYNEQFF. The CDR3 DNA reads TGCGTCAGCAGCTTGGGACTAGCGGAAGTCTACAATGAGCAGTTCTTC.

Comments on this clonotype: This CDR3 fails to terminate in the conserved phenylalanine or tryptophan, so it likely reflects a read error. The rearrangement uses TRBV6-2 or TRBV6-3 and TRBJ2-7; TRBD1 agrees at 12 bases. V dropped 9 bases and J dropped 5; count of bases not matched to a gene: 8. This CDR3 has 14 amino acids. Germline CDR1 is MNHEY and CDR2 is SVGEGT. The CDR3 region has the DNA TGTGCCAGTAGCCCCGGGACAGGGGGCGACGAGCAGTACTCC. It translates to CASSPGTGGDEQYS.

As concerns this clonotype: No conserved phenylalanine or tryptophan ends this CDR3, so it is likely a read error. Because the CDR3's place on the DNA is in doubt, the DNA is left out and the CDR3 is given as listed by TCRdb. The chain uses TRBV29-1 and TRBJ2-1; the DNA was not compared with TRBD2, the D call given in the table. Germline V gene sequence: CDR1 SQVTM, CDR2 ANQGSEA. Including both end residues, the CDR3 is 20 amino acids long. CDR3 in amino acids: CSVPALGVRENRKSYNEKFL.

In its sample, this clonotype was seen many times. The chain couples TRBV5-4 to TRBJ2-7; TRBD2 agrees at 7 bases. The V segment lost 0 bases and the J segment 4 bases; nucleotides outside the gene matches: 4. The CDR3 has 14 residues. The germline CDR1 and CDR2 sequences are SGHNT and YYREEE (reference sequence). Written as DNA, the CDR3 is TGTGCCAGCAGCTTGGCGGGAGGTGGATACGAGCAGTACTTC. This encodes CASSLAGGGYEQYF.

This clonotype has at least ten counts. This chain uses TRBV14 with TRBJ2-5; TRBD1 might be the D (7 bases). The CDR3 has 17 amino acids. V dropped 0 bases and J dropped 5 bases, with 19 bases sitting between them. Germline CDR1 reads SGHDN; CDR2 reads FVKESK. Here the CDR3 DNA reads TGTGCCAGCAGCCAAGAACCAGGGGGACTCCGAGGGGAGACCCAGTACTTC. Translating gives CASSQEPGGLRGETQYF.

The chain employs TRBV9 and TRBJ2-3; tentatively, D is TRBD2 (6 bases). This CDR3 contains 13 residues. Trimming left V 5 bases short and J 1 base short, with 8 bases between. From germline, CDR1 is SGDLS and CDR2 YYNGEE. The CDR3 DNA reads TGTGCCAGCAGACCTAGCGGCACAGATACGCAGTATTTT. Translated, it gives CASRPSGTDTQYF.

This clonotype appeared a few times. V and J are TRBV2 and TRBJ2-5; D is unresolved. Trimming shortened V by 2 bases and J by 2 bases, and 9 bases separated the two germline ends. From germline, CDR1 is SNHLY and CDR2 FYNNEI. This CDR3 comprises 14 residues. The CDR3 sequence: CASSERQLQETQYF. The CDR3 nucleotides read TGTGCCAGCAGTGAACGGCAGCTTCAAGAGACCCAGTACTTC.

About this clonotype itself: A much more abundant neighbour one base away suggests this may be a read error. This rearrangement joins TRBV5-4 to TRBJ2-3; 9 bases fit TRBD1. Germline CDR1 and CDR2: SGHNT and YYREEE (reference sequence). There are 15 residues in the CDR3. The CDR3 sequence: CVSRLTGGSTDTQYF. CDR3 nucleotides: TGTGTCAGCAGATTGACAGGGGGGAGCACAGATACGCAGTATTTT.

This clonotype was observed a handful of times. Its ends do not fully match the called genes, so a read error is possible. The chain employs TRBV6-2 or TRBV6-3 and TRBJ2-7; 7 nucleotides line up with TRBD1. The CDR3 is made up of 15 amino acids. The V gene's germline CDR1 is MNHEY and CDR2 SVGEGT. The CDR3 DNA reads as TGCGCCAGCACCACATTACAGGGGAGCGCCTACGAGCTGTACTTC. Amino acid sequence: CASTTLQGSAYELYF.

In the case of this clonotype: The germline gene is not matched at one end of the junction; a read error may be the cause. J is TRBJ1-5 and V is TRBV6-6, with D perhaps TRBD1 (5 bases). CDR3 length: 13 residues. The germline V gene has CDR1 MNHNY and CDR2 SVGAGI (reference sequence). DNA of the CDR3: TGTACCAGCACCCGAGGGGAGGGGCAGCCCCAGCGTTTT. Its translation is CTSTRGEGQPQRF.

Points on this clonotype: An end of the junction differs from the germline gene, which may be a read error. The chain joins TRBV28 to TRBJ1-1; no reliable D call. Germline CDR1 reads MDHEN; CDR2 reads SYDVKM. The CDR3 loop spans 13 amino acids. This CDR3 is CANSLGNKSEAFF. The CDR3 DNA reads TGTGCCAACAGTTTAGGGAACAAATCTGAAGCTTTCTTT.

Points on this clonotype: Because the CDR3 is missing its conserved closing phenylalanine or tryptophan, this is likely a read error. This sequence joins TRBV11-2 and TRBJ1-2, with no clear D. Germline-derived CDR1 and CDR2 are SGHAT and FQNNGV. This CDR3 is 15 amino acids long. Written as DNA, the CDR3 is TGTACCAGCACAAACACAATGGACCCAGACCATGGCTACACCATC. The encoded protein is CTSTNTMDPDHGYTI.

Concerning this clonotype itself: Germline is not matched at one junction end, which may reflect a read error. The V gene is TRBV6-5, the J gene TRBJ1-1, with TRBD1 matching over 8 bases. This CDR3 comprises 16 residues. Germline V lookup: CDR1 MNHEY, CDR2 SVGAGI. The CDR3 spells CVSRPRQGKGDTEAFF. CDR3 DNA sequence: TGTGTCAGCAGGCCTCGACAGGGGAAAGGGGACACTGAAGCTTTCTTT.

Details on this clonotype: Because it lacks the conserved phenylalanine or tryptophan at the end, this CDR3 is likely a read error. The CDR3 region has the DNA TGTGCCAGCTCTCGGCGTAATGAGCAGTTCGTC. Translating gives CASSRRNEQFV. V is TRBV28 and J is TRBJ2-1; D is undetermined. Trimming took off 8 bases at V and 7 bases at J, with 9 bases between the two ends. Looked up from germline, CDR1 is MDHEN and CDR2 is SYDVKM. The CDR3 has 11 residues.

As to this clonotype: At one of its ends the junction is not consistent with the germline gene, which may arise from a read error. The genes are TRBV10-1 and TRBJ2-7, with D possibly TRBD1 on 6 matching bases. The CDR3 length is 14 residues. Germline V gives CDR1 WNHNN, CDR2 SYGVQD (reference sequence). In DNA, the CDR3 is TGTGCCTGCAGAGTCCTGCAGGGGAAAAACGAGCAGTACTTC. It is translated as CACRVLQGKNEQYF.

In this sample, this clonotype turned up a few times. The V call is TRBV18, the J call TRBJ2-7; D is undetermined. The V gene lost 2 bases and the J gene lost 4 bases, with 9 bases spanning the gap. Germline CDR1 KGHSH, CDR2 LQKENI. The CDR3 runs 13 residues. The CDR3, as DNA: TGTGCCAGCTCACCAGACGGAAAATACGAGCAGTACTTC. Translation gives CASSPDGKYEQYF.

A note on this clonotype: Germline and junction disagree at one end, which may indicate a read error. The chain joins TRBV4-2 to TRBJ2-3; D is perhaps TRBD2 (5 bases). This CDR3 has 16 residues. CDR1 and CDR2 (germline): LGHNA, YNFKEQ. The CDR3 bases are TGTACCAGCAGCCAAGTGGAGGAAGGGCGCACAGATACGCAGTATTTT. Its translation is CTSSQVEEGRTDTQYF.

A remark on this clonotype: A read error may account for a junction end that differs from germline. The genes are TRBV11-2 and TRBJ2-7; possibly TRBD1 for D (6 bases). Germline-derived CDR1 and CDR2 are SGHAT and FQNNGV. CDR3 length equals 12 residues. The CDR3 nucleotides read TGTGCCAGCAGTCCTGGGGGCTACGAGCTGTACTTC. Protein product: CASSPGGYELYF. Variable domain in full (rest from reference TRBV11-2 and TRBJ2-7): EAGVAQSPRYKIIEKRQSVAFWCNPISGHATLYWYQQILGQGPKLLIQFQNNGVVDDSQLPKDRFSAERLKGVDSTLKIQPAKLEDSAVYLCASSPGGYELYFGPGTRLTVT.

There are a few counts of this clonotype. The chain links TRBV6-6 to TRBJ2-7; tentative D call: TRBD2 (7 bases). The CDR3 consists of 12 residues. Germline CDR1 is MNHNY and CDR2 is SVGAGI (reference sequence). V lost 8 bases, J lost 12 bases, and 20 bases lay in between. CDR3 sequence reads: CASLGGPGAGYF. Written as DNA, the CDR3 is TGTGCCAGCCTCGGGGGGCCGGGGGCTGGGTACTTC.